This TCR beta chain was observed in a study of beta chain features in type 1 diabetes (dated by TCRdb to the late 2010s). Regarding the research as a whole: No differences in mean age, gender distribution, total cell number or subset yield were found between patients and healthy donors. Across all samples, about 110 million sorted cells were examined, and cell number per subset correlated strongly with RNA yield. In the study, recently diagnosed type 1 diabetes patients and matched healthy donors were compared on the TCRB repertoires of their sorted circulating CD4+ T cell subsets. Whereas all 30 or so donors provided naive and central memory subsets, regulatory and stem cell-like memory subsets were isolated from just 8 patients and roughly 8 healthy donors. Overall results and qualifications from the work: Naive, central memory and regulatory TCRB repertoires appeared to be more similar among patients than among healthy donors. Only small numbers of individuals were included in the HLA sub-analyses, which left unresolved whether HLA type had any influence on TCRB rearrangement. Sequencing cDNA rather than genomic DNA could over-represent highly expressing activated cells, although activation and CD3 levels did not differ between groups. In all four CD4+ subsets, TCRB CDR3 length was moderately but significantly shorter in type 1 diabetes patients. Fewer insertions and more nucleotide deletions at VDJ recombination sites were observed in patients with type 1 diabetes, implying thymic rearrangement abnormalities. Shorter templates might have been favored by PCR, but patient and control samples were amplified and corrected together, so both groups would have been affected equally by any skew.

CDR1 KGHSH and CDR2 LQKENI were looked up in the germline V gene. At the junction V is shortened by 1 base and J by 1 base, with 14 bases in between. Including the terminal cysteine and phenylalanine, the CDR3 comprises 16 residues. Solely the CDR3 DNA is kept, with 48 bases framed from the first base. The entire amount of isolated RNA was reverse transcribed using the High Capacity cDNA Reverse Transcription Kit, so the sequenced TCRB transcripts were expressed ones. Deep immunoSEQ sequencing was performed on naive, central memory and regulatory T cell samples, with an average of roughly 3.6 million total reads per sample. After sorted cells were lysed in RLT buffer, RNA was extracted with DNase-treated RNeasy Micro or Mini kits, with the choice depending on cell number. To prevent cross-contamination, each cell subset was processed individually, whereas patient and healthy donor samples were processed jointly. The immunoSEQ multiplex PCR was used to amplify TCRB sequences from cDNA, yielding 87-bp fragments that span the CDR3 region. Sequencing of the amplicons was performed on the Illumina HiSeq platform. The original pipeline was this. Synthetic template baselines were used to correct PCR bias computationally, reads within Hamming distance 2 were collapsed, and singletons that could not be merged were discarded. Reads were aligned to IMGT to assign V, D and J genes, CDR3 length, and insertions or deletions at six rearrangement sites. Clonotype counts were normalized to sorted cell number within each subset before computing true diversity and Gini coefficients with the tcR R package. Repertoire sharing was quantified using the overlap coefficient calculated on TCRB nucleotide sequences. Out-of-frame TCRB sequences from naive cells were analyzed to stand in for the pre-selection repertoire. TCRdb re-hosts the immuneACCESS table, in-frame sequences only. Its copies lack some clones; in the studies checked, an unresolved V gene accounts for under half of them, and the cause for the rest is not known. The D gene and trimming were derived from the DNA, and the V and J assignments and clone size from that table. Within this sample are a few hundred thousand clones, with 13% of them counted one time only. The ten largest account for over 0.014% of the sample.

Each donor gave one peripheral blood draw, approximately 110 mL on average, collected into heparinised tubes. Using a panel that included CD45RO, CCR7, CD25, CD127, CD95 and CD27, naive, central memory, regulatory and stem cell-like memory CD4+ T cells were sorted on a BD FACSAria II. A purity above 95% was achieved for all sorted populations. PBMCs were isolated immediately by Lymphoprep density gradient centrifugation and stained directly without culture. So that batch effects would be minimized, each experiment stained and sorted samples in pairs, pairing one healthy donor with one patient. This clone was seen a few times. The antigen it binds to is not known. No qualities accompany the bases; no much larger clone lies one base away.

The chain is made from TRBV18 and TRBJ2-7, and the D gene may be TRBD2, 5 bases matching. Sequencing was carried out using naive CD4+ T cells from blood. The cell subset or site label of this sample denotes: true naive CD4+ T cells. The sequence was collected from a woman aged 18-29 years with type 1 diabetes. CDR3 reads: CASSPLPGGSSYEQYF. The DNA sequence reads TGTGCCAGCTCACCACTTCCAGGCGGGTCGTCCTACGAGCAGTACTTC.